The TCR beta chain described here comes from a study of cytomegalovirus exposure and HLA in healthy donors. Study-level background: Prior work identified around 110 million unique TCR beta sequences in 150 million to 200 million T cells. Overall study findings and caveats: V- and J-gene trimming in TCR beta was tied to a missense DCLRE1C variant by an analysis performed later. TCR association rates varied by HLA locus in a later analysis, with DRB1 highest and HLA-C lowest.

Of note for this clone: Its specificity is unknown.

With 4 bases removed from V and 5 bases from J, the gap between germline ends came to 14 bases. CDR1 and CDR2 (germline): SEHNR, FQNEAQ (reference sequence). The CDR3 has 14 residues. Amplification used 60 Vbeta primers and 13 Jbeta primers. Data came from immunoSEQ multiplex PCR; TCRdb stores just in-frame clones and leaves some out. The sample contains fewer than 120,000 clones, approximately 82% of which appear only once. The receptor's source is a man aged 25 to 40 in good health and CMV-seropositive. Sequenced sample: PBMCs. The J gene is TRBJ1-1, the V gene TRBV7-9; D not certain. CDR3 nucleotides: TGTGCCAGCAGCTCCGAGAGGGCTAGGACTGAAGCTTTCTTT. Its translation: CASSSERARTEAFF. The full variable domain, completed using reference TRBV7-9 and TRBJ1-1, is DTGVSQNPRHKITKRGQNVTFRCDPISEHNRLYWYRQTLGQGPEFLTYFQNEAQLEKSRLLSDRFSAERPKGSFSTLEIQRTEQGDSAMYLCASSSERARTEAFFGQGTRLTVV.